The rows below give T cell receptor beta chains drawn from one sample of a study of regulatory T cells in long-lasting Graves disease. TCRdb processed the multiplex PCR reads anew with MiXCR; each CDR3 protein has one entry. The sample holds almost 450,000 distinct CDR3 sequences, roughly 15% seen once. Another study also made use of these data, one on T cells in Graves' hyperthyroidism and ophthalmopathy.

The source material was peripheral blood mononuclear cells (PBMCs), sampled at new diagnosis, from a patient treated with antithyroid drugs. The receptors stem from a woman in her twenties or thirties with Graves disease. CDR3s include the opening cysteine and the closing phenylalanine or tryptophan. The D gene is left open where the match is weak. Rows give clone size only sometimes, using once, few, many, or a class for an expanded clone.

j_gene: TRBJ2-1; v_gene: TRBV7-9; len: 19; abundance: few; d_gene: TRBD2; CDR3nt: TGTGCCAGCAGCTCGGGAGGGACTAGCGGTCAGAGCTCCTACAATGAGCAGTTCTTC; CDR3aa: CASSSGGTSGQSSYNEQFF
j_gene: TRBJ2-1; v_gene: TRBV5-1; len: 14; abundance: many; d_gene: TRBD1; CDR3nt: TGCGCCAGCACCCGGGACAGAGGGTACGATGAGCAGTTCTTC; CDR3aa: CASTRDRGYDEQFF
j_gene: TRBJ2-5; v_gene: TRBV6-2/TRBV6-3; len: 16; abundance: few; d_gene: TRBD1; CDR3nt: TGTGCCAGCAGACAGGACAGGGGAGAAGGAGAAGAGACCCAGTACTTC; CDR3aa: CASRQDRGEGEETQYF
j_gene: TRBJ1-1; v_gene: TRBV29-1; len: 11; abundance: .; d_gene: .; CDR3nt: TGCAGCGGCGAGGAGAACACTGAAGCTTTCTTT; CDR3aa: CSGEENTEAFF
j_gene: TRBJ2-1; v_gene: TRBV12-3/TRBV12-4; len: 14; abundance: few; d_gene: .; CDR3nt: TGTGCCAGCAGTTCAGACGTGGCAGGTCCCGAGCAGTTCTTC; CDR3aa: CASSSDVAGPEQFF
j_gene: TRBJ1-1; v_gene: TRBV12-3/TRBV12-4; len: 13; abundance: .; d_gene: .; CDR3nt: TGTGCCAGCAGGGACGGTATGGACACTGAAGCTTTCTTT; CDR3aa: CASRDGMDTEAFF
j_gene: TRBJ2-7; v_gene: TRBV29-1; len: 13; abundance: many; d_gene: .; CDR3nt: TGCAGCGGGATCCGGGACGGGTCTTTCGAGCAGTACTTC; CDR3aa: CSGIRDGSFEQYF
j_gene: TRBJ2-7; v_gene: TRBV18; len: 12; abundance: many; d_gene: .; CDR3nt: TGTGCCAGCTCACCTGACATCTACGAGCAGTACTTC; CDR3aa: CASSPDIYEQYF
j_gene: TRBJ2-1; v_gene: TRBV20-1; len: 15; abundance: .; d_gene: TRBD2; CDR3nt: TGCAGTGCTAGAGTTAGCGGGAGGACCTACAATGAGCAGTTCTTC; CDR3aa: CSARVSGRTYNEQFF
j_gene: TRBJ2-5; v_gene: TRBV19; len: 15; abundance: .; d_gene: .; CDR3nt: TGTGCCAGTAGTATGCGGACTTTTCTTGGAGAGACCCAGTACTTC; CDR3aa: CASSMRTFLGETQYF
j_gene: TRBJ1-4; v_gene: TRBV6-5; len: 17; abundance: few; d_gene: .; CDR3nt: TGTGCCAGCAGTTACCTCGCCGTCAGGGACCCAAATGAAAAACTGTTTTTT; CDR3aa: CASSYLAVRDPNEKLFF
j_gene: TRBJ1-6; v_gene: TRBV10-3; len: 17; abundance: few; d_gene: .; CDR3nt: TGTGCCATCAGTGAGTTTGATGAGAGCTCCTATAATTCACCCCTCCACTTT; CDR3aa: CAISEFDESSYNSPLHF
j_gene: TRBJ2-6; v_gene: TRBV27; len: 14; abundance: many; d_gene: .; CDR3nt: TGTGCCAGCTCTTCCCTTAGGGGGGCCAACGTCCTGACTTTC; CDR3aa: CASSSLRGANVLTF
j_gene: TRBJ2-3; v_gene: TRBV15; len: 17; abundance: .; d_gene: TRBD2; CDR3nt: TGTGCCACCAGCAGACCGGGACTAGCGGGAGCCACAGATACGCAGTATTTT; CDR3aa: CATSRPGLAGATDTQYF
j_gene: TRBJ2-7; v_gene: TRBV9; len: 17; abundance: many; d_gene: TRBD2; CDR3nt: TGTGCCAGCAGCGTGCAAGGGACTAGCGGGAGGGCCGACGAGCAGTACTTC; CDR3aa: CASSVQGTSGRADEQYF
j_gene: TRBJ1-1; v_gene: TRBV25-1; len: 16; abundance: .; d_gene: .; CDR3nt: TGTGCCAGCAGTGAATATCGGGACTCAAGATTCACTGAAGCTTTCTTT; CDR3aa: CASSEYRDSRFTEAFF
j_gene: TRBJ2-1; v_gene: TRBV7-3; len: 17; abundance: many; d_gene: TRBD2; CDR3nt: TGTGCCAGCAGCTCAGGGACTAGCGAGAACTCCTACAATGAGCAGTTCTTC; CDR3aa: CASSSGTSENSYNEQFF
j_gene: TRBJ2-7; v_gene: TRBV10-1; len: 14; abundance: few; d_gene: .; CDR3nt: TGCGCCAGCAGTGAGTCGGGGGGAGTTGGGGAGCAGTACTTC; CDR3aa: CASSESGGVGEQYF
j_gene: TRBJ2-1; v_gene: TRBV6-1; len: 15; abundance: .; d_gene: .; CDR3nt: TGTGCCAGCAGTGAACCGGGACGGAACTACAATGAGCAGTTCTTC; CDR3aa: CASSEPGRNYNEQFF
j_gene: TRBJ2-7; v_gene: TRBV6-1; len: 11; abundance: few; d_gene: .; CDR3nt: TGTGCCAGCACATCCAACTACGAGCAGTACTTC; CDR3aa: CASTSNYEQYF
j_gene: TRBJ2-2; v_gene: TRBV29-1; len: 14; abundance: many; d_gene: .; CDR3nt: TGCAGCGTTGATATCGGAACGAACACCGGGGAGCTGTTTTTT; CDR3aa: CSVDIGTNTGELFF
j_gene: TRBJ2-1; v_gene: TRBV7-9; len: 13; abundance: many; d_gene: .; CDR3nt: TGTGCCAGCAGCTTCAGTGAGGGCGATGAGCAGTTCTTC; CDR3aa: CASSFSEGDEQFF
j_gene: TRBJ2-4; v_gene: TRBV14; len: 15; abundance: few; d_gene: .; CDR3nt: TGTGCCAGCAGCCAAGTAGCTGGGTACAAAAACATTCAGTACTTC; CDR3aa: CASSQVAGYKNIQYF
j_gene: TRBJ2-2; v_gene: TRBV27; len: 16; abundance: .; d_gene: TRBD1; CDR3nt: TGTGCCAGCAGTGGGTCCCGGACAGGGGGCGGCGGGGAGCTGTTTTTT; CDR3aa: CASSGSRTGGGGELFF
j_gene: TRBJ2-3; v_gene: TRBV24-1; len: 17; abundance: .; d_gene: TRBD1; CDR3nt: TGTGCCACCAGCGAAATCAGACAGGGGGCTCCCACAGATACGCAGTATTTT; CDR3aa: CATSEIRQGAPTDTQYF
j_gene: TRBJ2-7; v_gene: TRBV2; len: 15; abundance: many; d_gene: TRBD1; CDR3nt: TGTGCCAGCAGTGAACCCATAACAGGGGGGTACGAGCAGTACTTC; CDR3aa: CASSEPITGGYEQYF
j_gene: TRBJ2-7; v_gene: TRBV5-6; len: 13; abundance: many; d_gene: .; CDR3nt: TGTGCCAGCAGCTGGGGGGCCTCCTACGAGCAGTACTTC; CDR3aa: CASSWGASYEQYF
j_gene: TRBJ2-3; v_gene: TRBV5-1; len: 16; abundance: .; d_gene: .; CDR3nt: TGCGCCAGCAGCTCCCAGGTATTCACTAGCACAGATACGCAGTATTTT; CDR3aa: CASSSQVFTSTDTQYF
j_gene: TRBJ2-7; v_gene: TRBV7-9; len: 15; abundance: many; d_gene: TRBD2; CDR3nt: TGTGCCAGCAGCCAGAGCGGGAGCGCGGCCTACGAGCAGTACTTC; CDR3aa: CASSQSGSAAYEQYF
j_gene: TRBJ2-7; v_gene: TRBV5-6; len: 16; abundance: .; d_gene: TRBD2; CDR3nt: TGTGCCAGCAACCCACGGGCACTAGCGAACTCCTACGAGCAGTACTTC; CDR3aa: CASNPRALANSYEQYF
j_gene: TRBJ1-5; v_gene: TRBV19; len: 15; abundance: few; d_gene: .; CDR3nt: TGTGCCAGTAGTCTGACGGACTATAGCAATCAGCCCCAGCATTTT; CDR3aa: CASSLTDYSNQPQHF
j_gene: TRBJ1-5; v_gene: TRBV28; len: 12; abundance: many; d_gene: .; CDR3nt: TGTGCCAGCACCGTGAGGGATCAGCCCCAGCATTTT; CDR3aa: CASTVRDQPQHF
j_gene: TRBJ1-5; v_gene: TRBV6-2/TRBV6-3; len: 12; abundance: .; d_gene: .; CDR3nt: TGTGCCAGCAGTTACTCGTTCAAGCCCCAGCATTTT; CDR3aa: CASSYSFKPQHF
j_gene: TRBJ1-5; v_gene: TRBV12-3/TRBV12-4; len: 13; abundance: many; d_gene: TRBD1; CDR3nt: TGTGCCAGCAGATCACAGGGGAGTCAGCCCCAGCATTTT; CDR3aa: CASRSQGSQPQHF
j_gene: TRBJ2-3; v_gene: TRBV20-1; len: 15; abundance: many; d_gene: .; CDR3nt: TGCAGTGCTAGAGCCCTTAGGACAAACACAGATACGCAGTATTTT; CDR3aa: CSARALRTNTDTQYF
j_gene: TRBJ2-7; v_gene: TRBV27; len: 12; abundance: .; d_gene: .; CDR3nt: TGTGCCAGCAGTGGCCTAGAAGACGAGCAGTACTTC; CDR3aa: CASSGLEDEQYF
j_gene: TRBJ1-2; v_gene: TRBV6-1; len: 14; abundance: many; d_gene: .; CDR3nt: TGTGCCAGCAGTGAGGGGGGATTGAACTATGGCTACACCTTC; CDR3aa: CASSEGGLNYGYTF
j_gene: TRBJ1-2; v_gene: TRBV12-3/TRBV12-4; len: 12; abundance: many; d_gene: .; CDR3nt: TGTGCCAGCACCCGGGGTGACTATGGCTACACCTTC; CDR3aa: CASTRGDYGYTF